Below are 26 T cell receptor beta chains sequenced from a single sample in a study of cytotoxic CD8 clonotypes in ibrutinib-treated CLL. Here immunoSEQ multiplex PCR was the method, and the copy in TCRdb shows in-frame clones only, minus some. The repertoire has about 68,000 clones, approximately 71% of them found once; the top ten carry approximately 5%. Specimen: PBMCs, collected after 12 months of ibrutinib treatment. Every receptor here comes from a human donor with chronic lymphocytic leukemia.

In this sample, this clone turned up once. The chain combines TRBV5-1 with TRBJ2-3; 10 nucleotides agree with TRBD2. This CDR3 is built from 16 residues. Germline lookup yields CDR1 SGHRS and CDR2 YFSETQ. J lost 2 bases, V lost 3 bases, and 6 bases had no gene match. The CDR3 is CASSSVLAGTTDTQYF. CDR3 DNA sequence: TGCGCCAGCAGCTCCGTACTAGCGGGGACCACAGATACGCAGTATTTT.

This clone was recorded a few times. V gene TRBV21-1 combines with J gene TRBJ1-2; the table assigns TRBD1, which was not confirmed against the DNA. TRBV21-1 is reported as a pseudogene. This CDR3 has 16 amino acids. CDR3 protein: CASSKVFRTGGDGYTF. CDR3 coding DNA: TGTGCCAGCAGCAAAGTTTTCAGGACAGGGGGCGATGGCTACACCTTC.

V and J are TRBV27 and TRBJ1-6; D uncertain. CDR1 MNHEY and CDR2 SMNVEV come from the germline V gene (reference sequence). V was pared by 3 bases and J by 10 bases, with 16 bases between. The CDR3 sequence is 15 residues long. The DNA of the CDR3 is TGTGCCAGCAGTTTCTTCGGGCAGAGAGACTCACCCCTCCACTTT. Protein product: CASSFFGQRDSPLHF.

In DNA form, the CDR3 reads TGCAGCGTTGAATTGTGGGGAGGCTACACCTTC. This sequence encodes CSVELWGGYTF. V is TRBV29-1 and J is TRBJ1-2; D gene ambiguous. V was pared by 2 bases and J by 8 bases, with 9 bases between. Germline V gives CDR1 SQVTM, CDR2 ANQGSEA. This CDR3 has 11 residues.

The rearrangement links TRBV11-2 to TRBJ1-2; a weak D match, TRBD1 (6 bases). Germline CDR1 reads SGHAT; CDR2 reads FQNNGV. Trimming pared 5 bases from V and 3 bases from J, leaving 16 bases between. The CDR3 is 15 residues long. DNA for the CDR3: TGTGCCAGCAGCCCTGAGGGGGTTCACGACTATGGCTACACCTTC. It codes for CASSPEGVHDYGYTF.

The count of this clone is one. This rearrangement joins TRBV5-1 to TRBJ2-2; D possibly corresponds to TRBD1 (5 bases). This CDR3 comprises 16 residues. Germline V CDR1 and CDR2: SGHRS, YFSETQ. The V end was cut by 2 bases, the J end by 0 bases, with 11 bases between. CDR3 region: CASSFDSLANTGELFF. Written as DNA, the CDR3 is TGCGCCAGCAGCTTCGACAGCCTCGCGAACACCGGGGAGCTGTTTTTT.

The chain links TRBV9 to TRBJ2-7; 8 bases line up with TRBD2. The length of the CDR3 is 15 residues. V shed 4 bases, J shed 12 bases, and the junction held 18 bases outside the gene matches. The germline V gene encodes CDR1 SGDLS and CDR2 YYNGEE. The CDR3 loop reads CASSYRWGAGDLLYF. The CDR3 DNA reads TGTGCCAGCAGCTATAGGTGGGGAGCGGGGGACCTTCTGTACTTC.

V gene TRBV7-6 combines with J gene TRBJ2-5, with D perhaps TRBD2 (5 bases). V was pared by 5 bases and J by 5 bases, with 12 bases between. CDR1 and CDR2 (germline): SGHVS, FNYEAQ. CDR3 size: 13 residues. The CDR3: CASSPPRGETQYF. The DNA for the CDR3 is TGTGCCAGCAGCCCCCCCAGAGGGGAGACCCAGTACTTC. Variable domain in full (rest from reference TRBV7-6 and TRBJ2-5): GAGVSQSPRYKVTKRGQDVALRCDPISGHVSLYWYRQALGQGPEFLTYFNYEAQQDKSGLPNDRFSAERPEGSISTLTIQRTEQRDSAMYRCASSPPRGETQYFGPGTRLLVL.

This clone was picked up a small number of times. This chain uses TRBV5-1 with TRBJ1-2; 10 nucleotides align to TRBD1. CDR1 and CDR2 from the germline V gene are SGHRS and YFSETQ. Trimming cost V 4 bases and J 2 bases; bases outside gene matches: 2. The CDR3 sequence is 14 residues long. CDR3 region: CASSPGQGNYGYTF. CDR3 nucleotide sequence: TGCGCCAGCAGCCCGGGACAGGGGAACTATGGCTACACCTTC.

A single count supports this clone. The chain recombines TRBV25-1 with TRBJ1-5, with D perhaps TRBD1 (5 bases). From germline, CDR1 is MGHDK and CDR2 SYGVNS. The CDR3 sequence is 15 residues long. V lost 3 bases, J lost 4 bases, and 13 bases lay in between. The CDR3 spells CASSEGGRMNQPQHF. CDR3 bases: TGTGCCAGCAGTGAGGGGGGACGGATGAATCAGCCCCAGCATTTT.

CDR3 in amino acids: CASSRRQGRDYGYTF. The CDR3 coding sequence is TGTGCCAGCAGCCGTAGACAGGGACGCGACTATGGCTACACCTTC. The chain is built from TRBV11-2 and TRBJ1-2; the match to TRBD1 covers 7 bases. J was trimmed by 3 bases and V by 5 bases; bases with no gene match: 9. Germline lookup yields CDR1 SGHAT and CDR2 FQNNGV. This CDR3 region has 15 residues.

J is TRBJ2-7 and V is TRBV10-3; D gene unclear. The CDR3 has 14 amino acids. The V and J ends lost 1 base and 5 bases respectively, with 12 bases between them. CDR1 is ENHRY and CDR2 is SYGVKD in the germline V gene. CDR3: CAISEFVRSHEQYF. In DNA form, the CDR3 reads TGTGCCATCAGTGAGTTTGTCAGGTCCCACGAGCAGTACTTC.

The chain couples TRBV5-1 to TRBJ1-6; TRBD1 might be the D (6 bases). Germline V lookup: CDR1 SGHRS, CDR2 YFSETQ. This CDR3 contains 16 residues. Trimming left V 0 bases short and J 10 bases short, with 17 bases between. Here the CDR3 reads CASSLAGEARGSPLHF. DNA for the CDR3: TGCGCCAGCAGCTTGGCAGGGGAGGCCCGAGGCTCACCCCTCCACTTT.

The CDR3 region is CASSSPPDRNTEAFF. The CDR3 nucleotides are TGTGCCAGCAGCTCCCCACCTGACAGGAACACTGAAGCTTTCTTT. The chain couples TRBV27 to TRBJ1-1, with D tentatively TRBD1 (5 bases). The germline V gene has CDR1 MNHEY and CDR2 SMNVEV (reference sequence). CDR3 length equals 15 residues. Trimming took off 6 bases at V and 1 base at J, with 15 bases between the two ends.

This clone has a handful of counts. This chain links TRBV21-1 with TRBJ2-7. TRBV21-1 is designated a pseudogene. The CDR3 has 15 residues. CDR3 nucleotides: TGTGCCAGCAGCAAATCCAGCACGTGGCTCTACGAGCAGTACTTC. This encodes CASSKSSTWLYEQYF.

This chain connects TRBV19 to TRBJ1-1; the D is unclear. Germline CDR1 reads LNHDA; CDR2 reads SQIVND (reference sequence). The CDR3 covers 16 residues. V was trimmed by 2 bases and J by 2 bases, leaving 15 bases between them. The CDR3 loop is CASSISVVRVNTEAFF. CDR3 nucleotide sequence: TGTGCCAGTAGTATAAGTGTAGTGAGGGTAAACACTGAAGCTTTCTTT.

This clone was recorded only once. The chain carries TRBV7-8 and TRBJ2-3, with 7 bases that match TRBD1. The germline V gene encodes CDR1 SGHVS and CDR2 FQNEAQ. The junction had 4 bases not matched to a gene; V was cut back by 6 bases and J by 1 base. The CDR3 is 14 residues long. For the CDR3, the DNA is TGTGCCAGCAGGCGAGACAGGGGCACAGATACGCAGTATTTT. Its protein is CASRRDRGTDTQYF.

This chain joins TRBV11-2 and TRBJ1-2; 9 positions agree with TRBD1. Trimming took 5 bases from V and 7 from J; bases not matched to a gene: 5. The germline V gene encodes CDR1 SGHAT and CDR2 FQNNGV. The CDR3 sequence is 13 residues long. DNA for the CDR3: TGTGCCAGCAGCCCCGGGACAGGGCTTGGCTACACCTTC. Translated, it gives CASSPGTGLGYTF.

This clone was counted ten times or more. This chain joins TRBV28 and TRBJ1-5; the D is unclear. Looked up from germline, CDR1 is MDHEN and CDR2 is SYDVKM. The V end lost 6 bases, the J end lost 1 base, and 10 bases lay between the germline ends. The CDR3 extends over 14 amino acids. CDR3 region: CASSRGGSNQPQHF. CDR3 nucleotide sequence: TGTGCCAGCAGCCGGGGTGGGAGCAATCAGCCCCAGCATTTT.

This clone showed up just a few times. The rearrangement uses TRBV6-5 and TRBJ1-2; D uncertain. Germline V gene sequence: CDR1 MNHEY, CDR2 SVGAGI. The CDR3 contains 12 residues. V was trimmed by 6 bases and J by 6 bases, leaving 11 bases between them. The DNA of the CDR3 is TGTGCCAGCAGGTCCAGGCCGCATGGCTACACCTTC. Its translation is CASRSRPHGYTF.

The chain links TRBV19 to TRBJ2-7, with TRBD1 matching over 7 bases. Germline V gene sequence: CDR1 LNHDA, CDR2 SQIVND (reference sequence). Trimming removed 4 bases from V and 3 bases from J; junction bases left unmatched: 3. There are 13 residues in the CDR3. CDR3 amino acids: CASSTGTDYEQYF. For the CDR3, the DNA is TGTGCCAGTAGTACCGGGACAGACTACGAGCAGTACTTC.

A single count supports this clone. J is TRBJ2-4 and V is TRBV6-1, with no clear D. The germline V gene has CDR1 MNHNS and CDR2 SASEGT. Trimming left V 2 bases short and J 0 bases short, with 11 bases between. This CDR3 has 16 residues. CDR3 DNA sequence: TGTGCCAGCAGTGAATTGAGCAATTTAGCCAAAAACATTCAGTACTTC. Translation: CASSELSNLAKNIQYF.

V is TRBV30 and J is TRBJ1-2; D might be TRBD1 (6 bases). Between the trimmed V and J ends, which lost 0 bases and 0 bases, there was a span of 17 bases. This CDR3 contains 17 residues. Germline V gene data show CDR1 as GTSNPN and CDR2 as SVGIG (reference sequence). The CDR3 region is CAWSVLVAGATNYGYTF. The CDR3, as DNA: TGTGCCTGGAGTGTATTGGTGGCAGGGGCAACTAACTATGGCTACACCTTC. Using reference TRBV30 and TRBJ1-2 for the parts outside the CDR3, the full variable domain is SQTIHQWPATLVQPVGSPLSLECTVEGTSNPNLYWYRQAAGRGLQLLFYSVGIGQISSEVPQNLSASRPQDRQFILSSKKLLLSDSGFYLCAWSVLVAGATNYGYTFGSGTRLTVV.

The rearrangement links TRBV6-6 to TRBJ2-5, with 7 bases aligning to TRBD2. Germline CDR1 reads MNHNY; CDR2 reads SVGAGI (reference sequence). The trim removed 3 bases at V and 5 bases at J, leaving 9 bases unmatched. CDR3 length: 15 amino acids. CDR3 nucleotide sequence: TGTGCCAGCAGTTATCCGGGGGGTGGAGGGGAGACCCAGTACTTC. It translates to CASSYPGGGGETQYF.

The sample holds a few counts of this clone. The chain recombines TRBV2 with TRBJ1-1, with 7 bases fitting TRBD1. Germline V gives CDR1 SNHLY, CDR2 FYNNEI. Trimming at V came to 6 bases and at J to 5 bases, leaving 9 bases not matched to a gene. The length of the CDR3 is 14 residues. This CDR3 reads CASSPQGQQTEAFF. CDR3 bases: TGTGCCAGCAGCCCACAGGGGCAGCAGACTGAAGCTTTCTTT.

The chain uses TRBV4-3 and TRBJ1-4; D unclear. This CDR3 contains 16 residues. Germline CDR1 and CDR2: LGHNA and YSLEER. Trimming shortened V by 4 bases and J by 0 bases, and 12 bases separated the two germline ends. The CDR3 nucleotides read TGCGCCAGCAGCCCTAACGGGGAAGCAACTAATGAAAAACTGTTTTTT. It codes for CASSPNGEATNEKLFF.